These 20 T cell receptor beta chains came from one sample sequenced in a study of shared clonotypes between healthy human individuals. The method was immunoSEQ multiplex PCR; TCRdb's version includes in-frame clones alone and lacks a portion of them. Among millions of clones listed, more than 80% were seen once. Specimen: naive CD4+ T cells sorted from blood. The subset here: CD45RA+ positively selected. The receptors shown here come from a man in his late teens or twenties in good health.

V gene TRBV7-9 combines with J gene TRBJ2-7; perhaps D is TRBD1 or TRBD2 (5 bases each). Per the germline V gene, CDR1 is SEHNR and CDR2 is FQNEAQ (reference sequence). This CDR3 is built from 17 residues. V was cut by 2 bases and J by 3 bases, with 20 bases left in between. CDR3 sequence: CASSLHGTPKVGYEQYF. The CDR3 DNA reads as TGTGCCAGCAGCTTACACGGGACCCCTAAAGTGGGCTACGAGCAGTACTTC.

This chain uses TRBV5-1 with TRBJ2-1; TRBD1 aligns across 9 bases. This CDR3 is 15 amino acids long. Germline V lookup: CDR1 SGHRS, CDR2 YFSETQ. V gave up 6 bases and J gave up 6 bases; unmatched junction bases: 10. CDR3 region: CASNTGTGFFNEQFF. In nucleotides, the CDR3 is TGCGCCAGCAACACCGGGACAGGGTTTTTCAATGAGCAGTTCTTC.

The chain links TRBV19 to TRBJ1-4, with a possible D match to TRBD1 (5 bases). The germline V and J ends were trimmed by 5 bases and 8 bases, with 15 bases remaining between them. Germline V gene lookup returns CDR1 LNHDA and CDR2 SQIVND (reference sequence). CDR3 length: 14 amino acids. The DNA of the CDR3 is TGTGCCAGTAGTTCTACAGGAACGCAAGAAAAACTGTTTTTT. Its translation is CASSSTGTQEKLFF.

CDR3 bases: TGTGCCAGCAGTCCCGGGACAGTTAGCGGACCCCTCCACTTT. This codes for CASSPGTVSGPLHF. The chain carries TRBV6-5 and TRBJ1-6; 7 nucleotides line up with TRBD1. Per germline, CDR1 MNHEY and CDR2 SVGAGI. V shed 5 bases and J 12 bases; nucleotides not matched to a gene: 10. The CDR3 is 14 residues long.

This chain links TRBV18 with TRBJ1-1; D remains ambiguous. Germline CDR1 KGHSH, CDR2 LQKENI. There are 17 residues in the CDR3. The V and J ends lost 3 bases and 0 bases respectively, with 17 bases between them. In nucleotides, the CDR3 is TGTGCCAGCTCACCGAACATGGCCGATGACATGAACACTGAAGCTTTCTTT. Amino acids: CASSPNMADDMNTEAFF.

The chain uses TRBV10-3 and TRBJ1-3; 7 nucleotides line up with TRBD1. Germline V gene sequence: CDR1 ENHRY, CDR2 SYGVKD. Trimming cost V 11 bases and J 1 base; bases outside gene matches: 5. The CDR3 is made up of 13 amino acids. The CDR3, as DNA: TGTGCCTTCACAGGGGAATCTGGAAACACCATATATTTT. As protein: CAFTGESGNTIYF.

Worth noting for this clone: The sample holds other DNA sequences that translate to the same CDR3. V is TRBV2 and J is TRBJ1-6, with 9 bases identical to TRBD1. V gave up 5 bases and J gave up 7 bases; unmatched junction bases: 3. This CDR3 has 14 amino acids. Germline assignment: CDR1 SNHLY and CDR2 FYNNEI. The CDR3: CASSLQGANSPLHF. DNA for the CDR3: TGTGCCAGCAGTTTACAGGGGGCCAATTCACCCCTCCACTTT.

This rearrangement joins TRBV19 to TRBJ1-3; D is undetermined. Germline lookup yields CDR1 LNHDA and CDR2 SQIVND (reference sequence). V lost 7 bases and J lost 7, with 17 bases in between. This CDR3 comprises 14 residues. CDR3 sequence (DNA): TGTGCCAGTACCTCCGGAGGGCTTGGGAACACCATATATTTT. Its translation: CASTSGGLGNTIYF.

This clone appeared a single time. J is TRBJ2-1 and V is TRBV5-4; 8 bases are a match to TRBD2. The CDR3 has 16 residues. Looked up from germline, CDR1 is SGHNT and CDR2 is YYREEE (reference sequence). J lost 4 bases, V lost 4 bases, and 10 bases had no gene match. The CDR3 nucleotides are TGTGCCAGCAGCGTTTTGAGCGGGAGAGAATACAATGAGCAGTTCTTC. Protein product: CASSVLSGREYNEQFF.

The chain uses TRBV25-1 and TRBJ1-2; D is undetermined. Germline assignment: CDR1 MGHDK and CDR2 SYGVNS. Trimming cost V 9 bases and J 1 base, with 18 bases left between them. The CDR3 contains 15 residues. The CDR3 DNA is TGTGCCAGTTCCCCGAAGGGAATGAGTAACTATGGCTACACCTTC. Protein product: CASSPKGMSNYGYTF.

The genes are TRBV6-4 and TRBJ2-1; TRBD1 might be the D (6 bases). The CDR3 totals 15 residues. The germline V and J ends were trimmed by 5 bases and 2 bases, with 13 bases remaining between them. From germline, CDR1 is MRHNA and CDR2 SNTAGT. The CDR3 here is CASSSQGGTYNEQFF. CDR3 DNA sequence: TGTGCCAGCAGTTCACAGGGCGGCACCTACAATGAGCAGTTCTTC.

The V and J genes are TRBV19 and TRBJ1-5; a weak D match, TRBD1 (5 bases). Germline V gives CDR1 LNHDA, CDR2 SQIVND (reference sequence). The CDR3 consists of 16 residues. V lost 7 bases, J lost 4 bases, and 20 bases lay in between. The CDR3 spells CASTRGEGIVNQPQHF. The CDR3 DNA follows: TGTGCCAGTACACGAGGGGAAGGTATTGTAAATCAGCCCCAGCATTTT. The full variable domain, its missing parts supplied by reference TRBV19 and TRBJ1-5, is DGGITQSPKYLFRKEGQNVTLSCEQNLNHDAMYWYRQDPGQGLRLIYYSQIVNDFQKGDIAEGYSVSREKKESFPLTVTSAQKNPTAFYLCASTRGEGIVNQPQHFGDGTRLSIL.

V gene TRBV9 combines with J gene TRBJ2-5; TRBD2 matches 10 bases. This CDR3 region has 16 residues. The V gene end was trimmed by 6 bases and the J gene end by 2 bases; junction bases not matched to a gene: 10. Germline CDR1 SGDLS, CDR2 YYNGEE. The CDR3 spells CASNRAGTSVQETQYF. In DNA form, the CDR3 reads TGTGCCAGCAACAGAGCCGGGACTAGCGTACAAGAGACCCAGTACTTC.

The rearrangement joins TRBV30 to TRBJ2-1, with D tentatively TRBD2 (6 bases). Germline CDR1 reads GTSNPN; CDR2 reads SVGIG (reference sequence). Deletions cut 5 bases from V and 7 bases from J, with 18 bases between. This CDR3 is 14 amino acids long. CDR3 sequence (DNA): TGTGCCTGGGGTACTAGCCCTCCTCGGAATGAGCAGTTCTTC. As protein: CAWGTSPPRNEQFF.

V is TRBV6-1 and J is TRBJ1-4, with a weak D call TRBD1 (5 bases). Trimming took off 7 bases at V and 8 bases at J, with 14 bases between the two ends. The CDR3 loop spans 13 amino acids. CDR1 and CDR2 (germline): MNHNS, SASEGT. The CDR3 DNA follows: TGTGCCAGCAACAACCAGGGTAGAGAAAAACTGTTTTTT. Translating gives CASNNQGREKLFF.

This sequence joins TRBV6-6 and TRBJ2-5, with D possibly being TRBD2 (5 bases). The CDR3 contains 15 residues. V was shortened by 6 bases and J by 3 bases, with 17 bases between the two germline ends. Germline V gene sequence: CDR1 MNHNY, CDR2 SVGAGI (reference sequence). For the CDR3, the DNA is TGTGCCAGCAGAGCAGGACGGGTACTAGAAGAGACCCAGTACTTC. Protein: CASRAGRVLEETQYF.

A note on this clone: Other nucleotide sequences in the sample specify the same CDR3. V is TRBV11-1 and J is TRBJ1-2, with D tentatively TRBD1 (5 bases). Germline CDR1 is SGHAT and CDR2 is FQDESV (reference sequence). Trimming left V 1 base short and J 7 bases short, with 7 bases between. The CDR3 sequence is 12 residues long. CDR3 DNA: TGTGCCAGCAGCTTAGAGGGGTCTGGCTACACCTTC. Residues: CASSLEGSGYTF. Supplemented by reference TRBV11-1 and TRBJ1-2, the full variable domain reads EAEVAQSPRYKITEKSQAVAFWCDPISGHATLYWYRQILGQGPELLVQFQDESVVDDSQLPKDRFSAERLKGVDSTLKIQPAELGDSAMYLCASSLEGSGYTFGSGTRLTVV.

CDR3: CSSNEGSGGYTF. The DNA for the CDR3 is TGCAGCTCAAATGAGGGGTCGGGGGGCTACACCTTC. The chain joins TRBV29-1 to TRBJ1-2, with D maybe TRBD1 (5 bases). Trimming removed 8 bases from V and 8 bases from J, with 18 bases in between. The CDR3 is 12 residues long. Germline CDR1 is SQVTM and CDR2 is ANQGSEA. The variable domain in full, completed from reference TRBV29-1 and TRBJ1-2, reads SAVISQKPSRDICQRGTSLTIQCQVDSQVTMMFWYRQQPGQSLTLIATANQGSEATYESGFVIDKFPISRPNLTFSTLTVSNMSPEDSSIYLCSSNEGSGGYTFGSGTRLTVV.

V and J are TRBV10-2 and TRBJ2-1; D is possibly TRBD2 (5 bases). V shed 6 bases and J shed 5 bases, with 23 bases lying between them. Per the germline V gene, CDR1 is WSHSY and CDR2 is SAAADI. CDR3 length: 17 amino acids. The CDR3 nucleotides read TGCGCCAGCAGCCACTCGGACTGGGTACGGATCAACAATGAGCAGTTCTTC. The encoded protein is CASSHSDWVRINNEQFF.

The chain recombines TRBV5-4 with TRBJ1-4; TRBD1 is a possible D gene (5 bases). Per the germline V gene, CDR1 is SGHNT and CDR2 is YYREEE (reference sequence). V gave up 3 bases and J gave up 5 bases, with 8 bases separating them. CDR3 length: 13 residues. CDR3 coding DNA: TGTGCCAGCAGCTCTTGGGGCAATGAAAAACTGTTTTTT. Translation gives CASSSWGNEKLFF.